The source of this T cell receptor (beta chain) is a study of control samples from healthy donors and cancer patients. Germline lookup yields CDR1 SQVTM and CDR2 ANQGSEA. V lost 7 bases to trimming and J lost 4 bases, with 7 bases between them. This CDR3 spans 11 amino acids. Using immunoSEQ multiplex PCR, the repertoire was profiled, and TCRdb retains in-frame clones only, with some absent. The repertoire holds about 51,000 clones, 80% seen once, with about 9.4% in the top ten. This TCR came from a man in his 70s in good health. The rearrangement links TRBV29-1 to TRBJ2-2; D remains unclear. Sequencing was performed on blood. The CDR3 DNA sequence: TGCAGCGGAGGCCGCACCGGGGAGCTGTTTTTT. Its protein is CSGGRTGELFF.